One and the same sample provided the 24 T cell receptor beta chains below, sequenced in a study of blood T cell repertoires in COVID-19. Profiled with immunoSEQ multiplex PCR; TCRdb holds only in-frame clones, not every one. The data contain about 23,000 clones, 94% of them seen just once; the ten biggest clones take up about 4%. The sample consisted of peripheral blood. These TCRs come from a woman in her forties or fifties with active COVID-19.

V gene TRBV6-5 combines with J gene TRBJ1-5, with unresolved D. The CDR3 spans 13 residues. V dropped 6 bases and J dropped 3 bases, with 9 bases sitting between them. Germline CDR1 and CDR2: MNHEY and SVGAGI. As DNA, the CDR3 is TGTGCCAGCAGGCCCAACAACAATCAGCCCCAGCATTTT. Amino acid sequence: CASRPNNNQPQHF.

This chain joins TRBV3-1 (or the pseudogene TRBV3-2) and TRBJ1-4; unclear D gene. From germline, CDR1 is LGHDT and CDR2 YNNKEL (reference sequence). This CDR3 has 14 residues. Trimming took off 4 bases at V and 12 bases at J, with 18 bases between the two ends. The CDR3 DNA follows: TGTGCCAGCAGCCTCAACCCCCACAATTTTGAACTGTTTTTT. This encodes CASSLNPHNFELFF.

V and J are TRBV7-9 and TRBJ1-1, with D unresolved. The CDR3 has 14 amino acids. The V end was cut by 4 bases, the J end by 0 bases, with 9 bases between. CDR1 SEHNR and CDR2 FQNEAQ come from the germline V gene (reference sequence). CDR3 coding DNA: TGTGCCAGCAGCTCATCTACCTTGAACACTGAAGCTTTCTTT. Encoded protein: CASSSSTLNTEAFF.

The rearrangement joins TRBV28 to TRBJ2-7; TRBD2 is a possible D gene (5 bases). This CDR3 is 15 amino acids long. Germline V gene data show CDR1 as MDHEN and CDR2 as SYDVKM. Trimming took off 6 bases at V and 5 bases at J, with 20 bases between the two ends. CDR3 DNA: TGTGCCAGCAGCGTCCCGTTATCCCTCGGGAACGAGCAGTACTTC. Protein product: CASSVPLSLGNEQYF.

This rearrangement joins TRBV19 to TRBJ2-3, with D perhaps matching TRBD1 (6 bases). V gave up 2 bases and J gave up 4 bases, with 16 bases separating them. The CDR3 loop spans 16 amino acids. The germline V gene has CDR1 LNHDA and CDR2 SQIVND (reference sequence). CDR3 coding DNA: TGTGCCAGTAGTATACCCTACAGGGTTCCCCCAGATACGCAGTATTTT. Amino acids: CASSIPYRVPPDTQYF.

The V gene is TRBV5-1, the J gene TRBJ2-1, with 9 nucleotides matching TRBD2. V lost 2 bases, J lost 7 bases, and 10 bases stayed unmatched. The CDR3 loop spans 16 amino acids. CDR1 and CDR2 from the germline V gene are SGHRS and YFSETQ. The CDR3 loop reads CASSLVAGALGNEQFF. In DNA form, the CDR3 reads TGCGCCAGCAGCTTAGTAGCGGGGGCCCTTGGGAATGAGCAGTTCTTC.

This clone was seen only once. CDR3 region: CATSRSGNEQFF. Here the CDR3 DNA reads TGTGCCACCAGCAGATCGGGAAATGAGCAGTTCTTC. The chain employs TRBV15 and TRBJ2-1; perhaps TRBD2 as D (5 bases). The germline V gene has CDR1 LNHNV and CDR2 YYDKDF (reference sequence). V lost 2 bases and J lost 7, with 6 bases in between. The CDR3 runs to 12 residues. The variable domain in full, with the rest retrieved from reference TRBV15 and TRBJ2-1, is DAMVIQNPRYQVTQFGKPVTLSCSQTLNHNVMYWYQQKSSQAPKLLFHYYDKDFNNEADTPDNFQSRRPNTSFCFLDIRSPGLGDTAMYLCATSRSGNEQFFGPGTRLTVL.

This chain joins TRBV6-1 and TRBJ2-7; the D is unclear. CDR3 length: 12 residues. Germline loops: CDR1 MNHNS, CDR2 SASEGT. V lost 1 base to trimming and J lost 6 bases, with 7 bases between them. CDR3 nucleotide sequence: TGTGCCAGCAGTGAAGTTCTCTCCGAGCAGTACGTC. Translated, it gives CASSEVLSEQYV.

This clone was recorded once. The gene calls are TRBV6-8 and TRBJ1-3; no clear D. Germline V gives CDR1 MNHGY, CDR2 SAAAGT. This CDR3 is built from 12 residues. The CDR3 here is CAYGVSGNTIYF. The DNA of the CDR3 is TGTGCGTACGGGGTTTCTGGAAACACCATATATTTT.

This chain connects TRBV19 to TRBJ2-1; 8 bases map to TRBD2. Per germline, CDR1 LNHDA and CDR2 SQIVND (reference sequence). The CDR3 length is 16 residues. With V trimmed by 1 base and J by 2 bases, 4 bases remained unmatched. CDR3 sequence reads: CASSIVGGAPYNEQFF. CDR3 nucleotide sequence: TGTGCCAGTAGTATAGTCGGGGGGGCCCCCTACAATGAGCAGTTCTTC. The whole variable domain, filled in from reference TRBV19 and TRBJ2-1, reads DGGITQSPKYLFRKEGQNVTLSCEQNLNHDAMYWYRQDPGQGLRLIYYSQIVNDFQKGDIAEGYSVSREKKESFPLTVTSAQKNPTAFYLCASSIVGGAPYNEQFFGPGTRLTVL.

The rearrangement joins TRBV7-3 to TRBJ2-2, with 9 nucleotides matching TRBD1. The CDR3 sequence is 17 residues long. With 2 bases clipped from V and 6 bases from J, the junction kept 10 bases outside the gene matches. Germline CDR1 and CDR2: SGHTA and FQGTGA. The CDR3 sequence: CASSLAIGTGMAGELFF. As DNA, the CDR3 is TGTGCCAGCAGCTTAGCCATCGGGACAGGGATGGCCGGGGAGCTGTTTTTT.

The chain carries TRBV4-1 and TRBJ1-2; D perhaps matches TRBD1 (6 bases). The CDR3 totals 15 residues. Germline V lookup: CDR1 MGHRA, CDR2 YSYEKL. Between the trimmed V and J ends, which lost 0 bases and 8 bases, there was a span of 16 bases. This chain's CDR3 is CASSQDSTGTQGYTF. The CDR3 DNA sequence: TGCGCCAGCAGCCAAGATTCTACAGGGACGCAGGGCTACACCTTC.

The rearrangement links TRBV29-1 to TRBJ2-1; TRBD1 matches at 10 bases. The length of the CDR3 is 15 residues. The germline CDR1 and CDR2 sequences are SQVTM and ANQGSEA. The V and J ends lost 3 bases and 5 bases, in that order; junction bases with no gene match: 7. CDR3 DNA: TGCAGCGTTGAGCCGAGACAGGGGGCGAACAATGAGCAGTTCTTC. Amino acids: CSVEPRQGANNEQFF.

This clone was detected once. This chain uses TRBV19 with TRBJ1-2, with D unclear. The germline CDR1 and CDR2 sequences are LNHDA and SQIVND (reference sequence). V gave up 8 bases and J gave up 3 bases, with 13 bases separating them. This CDR3 region has 13 residues. The CDR3 region has the DNA TGTGCCAGTTTGCCGAACTCGCACTATGGCTACACCTTC. It translates to CASLPNSHYGYTF. Full variable domain (remainder filled in from reference TRBV19 and TRBJ1-2): DGGITQSPKYLFRKEGQNVTLSCEQNLNHDAMYWYRQDPGQGLRLIYYSQIVNDFQKGDIAEGYSVSREKKESFPLTVTSAQKNPTAFYLCASLPNSHYGYTFGSGTRLTVV.

The chain links TRBV11-2 to TRBJ2-7, with D possibly TRBD1 on 5 matching bases. The CDR3 is 12 residues long. Per the germline V gene, CDR1 is SGHAT and CDR2 is FQNNGV. The V end was cut by 5 bases, the J end by 4 bases, with 9 bases between. The CDR3 DNA reads as TGTGCCAGCAGCACTCAGGGTTACGAGCAGTACTTC. Its protein is CASSTQGYEQYF.

The chain uses TRBV4-2 and TRBJ2-5; D is uncertain. The ends were cut back, 0 bases at V and 2 bases at J, with 16 bases in the middle. The germline gives CDR1 LGHNA, CDR2 YNFKEQ. The CDR3 has 17 residues. As DNA, the CDR3 is TGTGCCAGCAGCCAAGAAGTCTGTACTAAGGTGCAAGAGACCCAGTACTTC. Translating it yields CASSQEVCTKVQETQYF.

This chain joins TRBV28 and TRBJ2-5; a weak D match, TRBD2 (5 bases). Looked up from germline, CDR1 is MDHEN and CDR2 is SYDVKM. V shed 3 bases and J shed 4 bases, with 9 bases lying between them. This CDR3 contains 13 residues. The CDR3 nucleotides are TGTGCCAGCAGTTTTAGCGCGCGAGAGACCCAGTACTTC. Translated: CASSFSARETQYF.

The chain is built from TRBV7-2 and TRBJ1-1; a weak D match, TRBD1 (5 bases). V shed 5 bases and J shed 5 bases, with 6 bases lying between them. CDR1 is SGHTA, CDR2 FQGNSA, per germline. This CDR3 is built from 11 residues. For the CDR3, the DNA is TGTGCCAGCAGCCAGGGAACTGAAGCTTTCTTT. Its translation: CASSQGTEAFF.

V gene TRBV6-2 or TRBV6-3 combines with J gene TRBJ1-1, with 8 nucleotides matching TRBD1. Per the germline V gene, CDR1 is MNHEY and CDR2 is SVGEGT. V lost 6 bases and J lost 9; bases outside the gene matches: 15. This CDR3 comprises 15 residues. The CDR3 DNA follows: TGTGCCAGCAGCCGTCCCGGGACAGGTAGTTTTAAAGCTTTCTTT. This codes for CASSRPGTGSFKAFF.

V usage is TRBV3-1 (or the pseudogene TRBV3-2) and J usage is TRBJ2-2, with a weak D call TRBD2 (6 bases). The CDR3 runs to 14 residues. V was pared by 5 bases and J by 7 bases, with 14 bases between. Germline V lookup: CDR1 LGHDT, CDR2 YNNKEL (reference sequence). The CDR3 DNA sequence: TGTGCCAGCAGCTCGACTAGTTTTGGCGGGGAGCTGTTTTTT. Amino acids: CASSSTSFGGELFF.

The rearrangement uses TRBV6-5 and TRBJ1-6; the D is unclear. Trimming pared 2 bases from V and 0 bases from J, leaving 5 bases between. Germline V gene data show CDR1 as MNHEY and CDR2 as SVGAGI. The CDR3 is 15 amino acids. The CDR3 region is CASSYESSYNSPLHF. The CDR3 DNA reads TGTGCCAGCAGTTACGAGAGCTCCTATAATTCACCCCTCCACTTT.

This chain joins TRBV10-2 and TRBJ2-7; 10 nucleotides align to TRBD2. Germline V gene lookup returns CDR1 WSHSY and CDR2 SAAADI. This CDR3 is built from 15 residues. Germline trimming cut 6 bases from V and 4 bases from J; bases unmatched to any gene: 9. The CDR3 DNA reads as TGCGCCAGCAGGAGGGATCTAGCGGGGGATTACGAGCAGTACGTC. Its protein is CASRRDLAGDYEQYV.

CDR3 nucleotides: TGTGCCAGCCAGGTATGGAACACTGAAGCTTTCTTT. This translates into CASQVWNTEAFF. V and J are TRBV2 and TRBJ1-1; no definite D call. CDR1 is SNHLY and CDR2 is FYNNEI in the germline V gene. V lost 8 bases to trimming and J lost 1 base, with 8 bases between them. The CDR3 runs 12 residues.

V usage is TRBV19 and J usage is TRBJ1-4; D gene uncertain. V was pared by 5 bases and J by 6 bases, with 13 bases between. The CDR3 sequence is 14 residues long. Per germline, CDR1 LNHDA and CDR2 SQIVND (reference sequence). CDR3 sequence reads: CASSETHGDEKLFF. CDR3 coding DNA: TGTGCCAGTAGTGAGACACACGGGGATGAAAAACTGTTTTTT.